These 31 T cell receptor beta chains originate from one sample sequenced in a study of blood T cell repertoires in COVID-19. Assay: immunoSEQ multiplex PCR; the TCRdb copy retains only in-frame clones and omits some. Of 200,000 to 300,000 clones listed, 92% are singletons. The sample consisted of peripheral blood. These receptors came from a man aged 30 to 45 with COVID-19, enrolled during active disease.

This clone was seen more than once but under ten times. DNA for the CDR3: TGCGCCAGCAGCCGCTCACCGGGACAGGGGGCAGATACGCAGTATTTT. Translated, it gives CASSRSPGQGADTQYF. The chain carries TRBV4-1 and TRBJ2-3, with TRBD1 identical over 11 bases. Germline V gene sequence: CDR1 MGHRA, CDR2 YSYEKL. The length of the CDR3 is 16 residues. J was trimmed by 4 bases and V by 4 bases; bases with no gene match: 7.

The V call is TRBV6-1, the J call TRBJ1-2, with D unresolved. V lost 0 bases and J lost 8, with 7 bases in between. The CDR3 is 12 amino acids. Germline values: CDR1 MNHNS, CDR2 SASEGT. The CDR3 bases are TGTGCCAGCAGTGAAGCGCGATGGGGCTACACCTTC. Translation gives CASSEARWGYTF.

Written as DNA, the CDR3 is TGTGCCACCAGGTCTAGCGGGGGGTCAGGCGAGCAGTACTTC. Translating it yields CATRSSGGSGEQYF. This chain uses TRBV15 with TRBJ2-7; 11 positions match TRBD2. Trimming at V came to 6 bases and at J to 6 bases, leaving 7 bases not matched to a gene. The germline gives CDR1 LNHNV, CDR2 YYDKDF (reference sequence). The CDR3 covers 14 residues. The full variable domain, with the rest looked up from reference TRBV15 and TRBJ2-7, is DAMVIQNPRYQVTQFGKPVTLSCSQTLNHNVMYWYQQKSSQAPKLLFHYYDKDFNNEADTPDNFQSRRPNTSFCFLDIRSPGLGDTAMYLCATRSSGGSGEQYFGPGTRLTVT.

This chain uses TRBV9 with TRBJ1-1; D not resolved. The CDR3 has 14 residues. Germline V gives CDR1 SGDLS, CDR2 YYNGEE. V was clipped by 0 bases and J by 6 bases, with 12 bases between them. The chain's CDR3 is CASSVGPLAAEAFF. The DNA of the CDR3 is TGTGCCAGCAGCGTAGGGCCCTTAGCGGCTGAAGCTTTCTTT. Supplemented by reference TRBV9 and TRBJ1-1, the full variable domain reads DSGVTQTPKHLITATGQRVTLRCSPRSGDLSVYWYQQSLDQGLQFLIQYYNGEERAKGNILERFSAQQFPDLHSELNLSSLELGDSALYFCASSVGPLAAEAFFGQGTRLTVV.

The chain is built from TRBV7-9 and TRBJ1-1, with D maybe TRBD1 (6 bases). Germline-derived CDR1 and CDR2 are SEHNR and FQNEAQ (reference sequence). The CDR3 loop spans 14 amino acids. V was shortened by 1 base and J by 4 bases, with 10 bases between the two germline ends. The CDR3 is CASSLGGLGTEAFF. The CDR3 DNA is TGTGCCAGCAGCTTAGGGGGGCTAGGCACTGAAGCTTTCTTT.

The chain combines TRBV2 with TRBJ2-2; possibly TRBD1 for D (5 bases). The CDR3 length is 13 residues. Germline lookup yields CDR1 SNHLY and CDR2 FYNNEI. V shed 5 bases and J shed 6 bases, with 10 bases lying between them. The chain's CDR3 is CASSPQGSGELFF. As DNA, the CDR3 is TGTGCCAGCAGTCCTCAGGGTTCCGGGGAGCTGTTTTTT. Combining the CDR3 with reference TRBV2 and TRBJ2-2 gives the whole variable domain EPEVTQTPSHQVTQMGQEVILRCVPISNHLYFYWYRQILGQKVEFLVSFYNNEISEKSEIFDDQFSVERPDGSNFTLKIRSTKLEDSAMYFCASSPQGSGELFFGEGSRLTVL.

J is TRBJ1-4 and V is TRBV3-1 (or the pseudogene TRBV3-2); 9 nucleotides agree with TRBD1. Germline CDR1 reads LGHDT; CDR2 reads YNNKEL (reference sequence). Trimming cost V 1 base and J 8 bases; bases outside gene matches: 5. The CDR3 loop spans 15 amino acids. DNA of the CDR3: TGTGCCAGCAGCCAAGGGACAGGGGATGGGGAAAAACTGTTTTTT. Amino acid sequence: CASSQGTGDGEKLFF.

J is TRBJ1-3 and V is TRBV5-1; the match to TRBD1 covers 7 bases. The V gene's germline CDR1 is SGHRS and CDR2 YFSETQ. This CDR3 region has 14 residues. J was trimmed by 4 bases and V by 0 bases; bases with no gene match: 1. This CDR3 is CASSLGDRGNTIYF. The DNA of the CDR3 is TGCGCCAGCAGCTTGGGGGACAGAGGAAACACCATATATTTT.

This sequence joins TRBV11-1 and TRBJ2-1, with 7 bases matching TRBD2. V lost 2 bases and J lost 0; bases outside the gene matches: 4. The germline V gene has CDR1 SGHAT and CDR2 FQDESV (reference sequence). The CDR3 spans 16 residues. CDR3 nucleotides: TGTGCCAGCAGCTTACTGGGGGGGAGCTCCTACAATGAGCAGTTCTTC. The encoded protein is CASSLLGGSSYNEQFF.

The chain links TRBV10-3 to TRBJ1-4, with D possibly being TRBD1 (5 bases). There are 13 residues in the CDR3. Germline V lookup: CDR1 ENHRY, CDR2 SYGVKD. The V end was cut by 6 bases, the J end by 8 bases, with 13 bases between. The CDR3 sequence: CAIRQQEGEKLFF. The CDR3 DNA reads as TGTGCCATCAGGCAACAGGAGGGGGAAAAACTGTTTTTT.

This clone appeared a few times. The chain links TRBV11-2 to TRBJ2-1, with 8 bases lining up with TRBD2. J was trimmed by 0 bases and V by 1 base; bases with no gene match: 8. Germline values: CDR1 SGHAT, CDR2 FQNNGV. The CDR3 extends over 18 amino acids. For the CDR3, the DNA is TGTGCCAGCAGCTTAGGCCAAACTAGCGGTAGCTCCTACAATGAGCAGTTCTTC. Translated, it gives CASSLGQTSGSSYNEQFF.

The CDR3 spells CSAGTDSGNTIYF. DNA of the CDR3: TGCAGCGCCGGGACAGACTCTGGAAACACCATATATTTT. The V gene is TRBV29-1, the J gene TRBJ1-3; 7 bases are shared with TRBD1. The CDR3 loop spans 13 amino acids. The V and J ends lost 7 bases and 0 bases, in that order; junction bases with no gene match: 3. Germline V CDR1 and CDR2: SQVTM, ANQGSEA.

This clone appeared once. The V gene is TRBV7-6, the J gene TRBJ1-1, with D possibly matching TRBD1 (6 bases). V was cut by 4 bases and J by 6 bases, with 21 bases left in between. CDR3 length: 16 amino acids. Germline V gene sequence: CDR1 SGHVS, CDR2 FNYEAQ. CDR3 loop: CASSSLGDRLSAEAFF. CDR3 DNA: TGTGCCAGCAGCTCCCTAGGAGACAGGCTGAGCGCTGAAGCTTTCTTT.

The V call is TRBV29-1, the J call TRBJ2-1, with a weak D call TRBD2 (6 bases). Germline CDR1 reads SQVTM; CDR2 reads ANQGSEA. The CDR3 has 17 residues. V dropped 1 base and J dropped 0 bases, with 16 bases sitting between them. CDR3 in amino acids: CSVEGAGGTGSYNEQFF. Here the CDR3 DNA reads TGCAGCGTTGAAGGGGCCGGTGGGACTGGCTCCTACAATGAGCAGTTCTTC.

The chain uses TRBV5-4 and TRBJ2-3, with D perhaps matching TRBD1 (6 bases). The CDR3 sequence is 17 residues long. CDR1 SGHNT and CDR2 YYREEE come from the germline V gene (reference sequence). Between the trimmed V and J ends, which lost 4 bases and 2 bases, there was a span of 20 bases. CDR3 sequence: CASSKRDTLRSTDTQYF. CDR3 nucleotides: TGTGCCAGCAGCAAACGGGACACACTAAGATCCACAGATACGCAGTATTTT. Full variable domain (missing parts from reference TRBV5-4 and TRBJ2-3): ETGVTQSPTHLIKTRGQQVTLRCSSQSGHNTVSWYQQALGQGPQFIFQYYREEENGRGNFPPRFSGLQFPNYSSELNVNALELDDSALYLCASSKRDTLRSTDTQYFGPGTRLTVL.

This clone was seen once. The CDR3 spells CASSGGAQGMSGYTF. DNA of the CDR3: TGCGCCAGCAGCGGCGGTGCCCAGGGGATGAGTGGCTACACCTTC. The rearrangement joins TRBV5-1 to TRBJ1-2; perhaps TRBD1 as D (6 bases). V was shortened by 4 bases and J by 7 bases, with 20 bases between the two germline ends. The germline V gene has CDR1 SGHRS and CDR2 YFSETQ. This CDR3 spans 15 amino acids.

The V and J genes are TRBV19 and TRBJ2-7, with 9 nucleotides matching TRBD1. Germline V gene sequence: CDR1 LNHDA, CDR2 SQIVND (reference sequence). Trimming at V came to 2 bases and at J to 2 bases, leaving 4 bases not matched to a gene. This CDR3 has 15 amino acids. The CDR3 bases are TGTGCCAGTAGTATAACGGGACAGGGCCCCTACGAGCAGTACTTC. Its protein product is CASSITGQGPYEQYF.

This rearrangement joins TRBV2 to TRBJ1-6; D might be TRBD1 (5 bases). This CDR3 spans 15 amino acids. Germline V CDR1 and CDR2: SNHLY, FYNNEI. V shed 6 bases and J shed 8 bases, with 17 bases lying between them. The CDR3: CASRGPEGVDSPLHF. CDR3 DNA sequence: TGTGCCAGCAGAGGACCGGAAGGGGTTGATTCACCCCTCCACTTT.

V is TRBV5-4 and J is TRBJ2-2; TRBD2 might be the D (6 bases). V dropped 7 bases and J dropped 6 bases, with 19 bases sitting between them. The CDR3 spans 15 residues. Germline values: CDR1 SGHNT, CDR2 YYREEE (reference sequence). CDR3 in amino acids: CASGTATGVPGELFF. CDR3 DNA sequence: TGTGCCAGCGGTACCGCGACGGGGGTCCCCGGGGAGCTGTTTTTT.

V usage is TRBV11-2 and J usage is TRBJ1-1, with D possibly TRBD1 on 6 matching bases. The ends were cut back, 5 bases at V and 1 base at J, with 8 bases in the middle. Germline CDR1 is SGHAT and CDR2 is FQNNGV. CDR3 length: 13 residues. Here the CDR3 DNA reads TGTGCCAGCAGCGCGGACAGGAACACTGAAGCTTTCTTT. Amino acids: CASSADRNTEAFF.

The V gene is TRBV2, the J gene TRBJ1-2; 7 nucleotides agree with TRBD1. V shed 1 base and J 1 base; nucleotides not matched to a gene: 3. The CDR3 length is 15 residues. Germline V lookup: CDR1 SNHLY, CDR2 FYNNEI. CDR3 in DNA: TGTGCCAGCAGTGAAGGACAGGGAGTTAACTATGGCTACACCTTC. It encodes CASSEGQGVNYGYTF. Using reference TRBV2 and TRBJ1-2 for the parts outside the CDR3, the full variable domain is EPEVTQTPSHQVTQMGQEVILRCVPISNHLYFYWYRQILGQKVEFLVSFYNNEISEKSEIFDDQFSVERPDGSNFTLKIRSTKLEDSAMYFCASSEGQGVNYGYTFGSGTRLTVV.

The genes are TRBV3-1 (or the pseudogene TRBV3-2) and TRBJ1-3, with D perhaps TRBD1 (5 bases). This CDR3 has 15 amino acids. Germline V gives CDR1 LGHDT, CDR2 YNNKEL (reference sequence). V was pared by 3 bases and J by 2 bases, with 11 bases between. The CDR3 sequence is CASSQGQAAGNTIYF. The CDR3 DNA reads as TGTGCCAGCAGCCAGGGGCAGGCGGCTGGAAACACCATATATTTT.

The genes are TRBV9 and TRBJ2-5; TRBD1 might be the D (6 bases). Germline V gene lookup returns CDR1 SGDLS and CDR2 YYNGEE. The V gene lost 4 bases and the J gene lost 4 bases, with 20 bases spanning the gap. The CDR3 has 16 amino acids. CDR3 loop: CASSPPPHRDRETQYF. The CDR3 DNA follows: TGTGCCAGCAGCCCGCCCCCTCACAGGGATAGAGAGACCCAGTACTTC.

In its sample, this clone was seen a few times. V gene TRBV5-1 combines with J gene TRBJ2-7; 13 bases match TRBD2. V was clipped by 4 bases and J by 0 bases; unmatched bases: 10. Germline CDR1 SGHRS, CDR2 YFSETQ. CDR3 length: 18 residues. The CDR3 loop is CASSPYTGLAGSSYEQYF. CDR3 bases: TGCGCCAGCAGCCCATACACGGGACTAGCGGGGAGCTCCTACGAGCAGTACTTC.

The rearrangement links TRBV2 to TRBJ1-1; 12 bases are shared with TRBD1. The CDR3 has 14 residues. V lost 6 bases, J lost 11 bases, and 10 bases stayed unmatched. Looked up from germline, CDR1 is SNHLY and CDR2 is FYNNEI. The CDR3 DNA sequence: TGTGCCAGCAGGCCCGGGACAGGGGGCCGGGGGGCTTTCTTT. Translated, it gives CASRPGTGGRGAFF.

The rearrangement links TRBV5-1 to TRBJ2-1; TRBD2 aligns across 14 bases. The trim removed 2 bases at V and 8 bases at J, leaving 3 bases unmatched. Per germline, CDR1 SGHRS and CDR2 YFSETQ. CDR3 length equals 15 residues. The CDR3: CASSFGTSGGDEQFF. CDR3 sequence (DNA): TGCGCCAGCAGCTTTGGGACTAGCGGGGGTGATGAGCAGTTCTTC.

V usage is TRBV19 and J usage is TRBJ2-7; possible D gene TRBD2, 5 bases. V was trimmed by 3 bases and J by 2 bases, leaving 14 bases between them. The CDR3 extends over 15 amino acids. In germline, CDR1 is LNHDA, CDR2 SQIVND (reference sequence). CDR3 nucleotides: TGTGCCAGTAGTATTCAGAACGGAGGCACCTACGAGCAGTACTTC. Translation gives CASSIQNGGTYEQYF.

V is TRBV7-7 and J is TRBJ2-2; no firm D call. Germline CDR1 and CDR2: SSHAT and FNYEAQ (reference sequence). V shed 4 bases and J shed 4 bases, with 10 bases lying between them. The CDR3 totals 14 residues. The CDR3 region is CASSSAPGTGELFF. CDR3 sequence (DNA): TGTGCCAGCAGCTCGGCCCCGGGCACCGGGGAGCTGTTTTTT.

The V call is TRBV5-4, the J call TRBJ2-5, with 9 bases fitting TRBD1. V gave up 5 bases and J gave up 4 bases; unmatched junction bases: 9. CDR1 SGHNT and CDR2 YYREEE come from the germline V gene (reference sequence). This CDR3 has 15 residues. The CDR3 coding sequence is TGTGCCAGCAGGGGCCCGGGACAGGGAGGAGAGACCCAGTACTTC. Translation: CASRGPGQGGETQYF.

The V gene is TRBV7-9, the J gene TRBJ1-3, with 7 nucleotides matching TRBD1. V lost 5 bases and J lost 11; bases outside the gene matches: 6. Germline CDR1 is SEHNR and CDR2 is FQNEAQ (reference sequence). The CDR3 totals 12 residues. Here the CDR3 reads CASSTDREPIYF. CDR3 DNA sequence: TGTGCCAGCAGCACAGACAGGGAACCCATATATTTT. Using reference TRBV7-9 and TRBJ1-3 for the parts outside the CDR3, the full variable domain is DTGVSQNPRHKITKRGQNVTFRCDPISEHNRLYWYRQTLGQGPEFLTYFQNEAQLEKSRLLSDRFSAERPKGSFSTLEIQRTEQGDSAMYLCASSTDREPIYFGEGSWLTVV.

This chain uses TRBV6-1 with TRBJ1-1; a weak D match, TRBD1 (5 bases). CDR1 MNHNS and CDR2 SASEGT come from the germline V gene. The CDR3 runs 11 residues. Trimming took off 8 bases at V and 5 bases at J, with 9 bases between the two ends. CDR3 region: CASLGGTEAFF. CDR3 DNA: TGTGCCAGCCTGGGGGGAACTGAAGCTTTCTTT.